This TCR beta chain emerged from a study of T cell changes during pregnancy in multiple sclerosis. CDR3 length equals 15 residues. Germline V gene data show CDR1 as ENHRY and CDR2 as SYGVKD. V was pared by 3 bases and J by 2 bases, with 11 bases between. Assay used: immunoSEQ multiplex PCR; TCRdb lists only in-frame clones, some missing. Of roughly 40,000 clones listed, just over 90% are singletons. This sequence originates from a female donor with multiple sclerosis, enrolled in a pregnancy study. The sequences come from peripheral blood, collected before pregnancy. The chain joins TRBV10-3 to TRBJ1-5, with a possible D match to TRBD1 (5 bases). The CDR3 region is CAISDRELGNQPQHF. Written as DNA, the CDR3 is TGTGCCATCAGTGACAGGGAATTAGGCAATCAGCCCCAGCATTTT.